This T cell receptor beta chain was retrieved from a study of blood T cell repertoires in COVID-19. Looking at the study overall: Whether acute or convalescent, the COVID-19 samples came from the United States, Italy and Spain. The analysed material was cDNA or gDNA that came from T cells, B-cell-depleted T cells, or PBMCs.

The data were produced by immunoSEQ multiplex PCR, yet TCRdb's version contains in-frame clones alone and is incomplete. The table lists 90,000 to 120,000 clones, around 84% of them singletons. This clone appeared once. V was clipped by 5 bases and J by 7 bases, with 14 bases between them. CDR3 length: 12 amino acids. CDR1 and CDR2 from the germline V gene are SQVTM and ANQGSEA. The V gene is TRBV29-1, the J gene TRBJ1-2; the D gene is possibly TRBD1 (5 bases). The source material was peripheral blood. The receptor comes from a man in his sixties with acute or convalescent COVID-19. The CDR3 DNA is TGCAGCGTTCTAGGGTCAGGGCCTGGCTACACCTTC. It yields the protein CSVLGSGPGYTF.